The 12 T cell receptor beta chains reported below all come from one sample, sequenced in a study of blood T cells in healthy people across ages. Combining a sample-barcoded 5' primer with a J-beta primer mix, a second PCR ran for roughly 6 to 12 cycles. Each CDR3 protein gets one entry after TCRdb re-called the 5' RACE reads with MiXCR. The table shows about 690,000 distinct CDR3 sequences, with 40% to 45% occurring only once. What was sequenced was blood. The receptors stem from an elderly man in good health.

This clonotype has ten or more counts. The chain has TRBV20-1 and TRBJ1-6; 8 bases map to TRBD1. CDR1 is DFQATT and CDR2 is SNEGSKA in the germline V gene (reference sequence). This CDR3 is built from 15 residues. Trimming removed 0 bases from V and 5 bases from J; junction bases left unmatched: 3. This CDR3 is CSARDSGGDNSPLHF. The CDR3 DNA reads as TGCAGTGCTAGAGACTCAGGGGGCGATAATTCACCCCTCCACTTT.

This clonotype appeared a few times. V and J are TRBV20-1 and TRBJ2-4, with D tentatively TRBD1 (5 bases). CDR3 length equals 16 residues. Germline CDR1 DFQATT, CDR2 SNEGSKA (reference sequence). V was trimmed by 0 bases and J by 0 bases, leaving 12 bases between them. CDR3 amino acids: CSARDQGREAKNIQYF. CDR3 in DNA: TGCAGTGCTAGAGATCAGGGCAGAGAAGCCAAAAACATTCAGTACTTC.

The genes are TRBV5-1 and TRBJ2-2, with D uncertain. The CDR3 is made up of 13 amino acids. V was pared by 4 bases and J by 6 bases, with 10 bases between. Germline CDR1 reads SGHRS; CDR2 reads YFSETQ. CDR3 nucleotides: TGCGCCAGCAGCCAAGTAGGGTCCGGGGAGCTGTTTTTT. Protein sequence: CASSQVGSGELFF.

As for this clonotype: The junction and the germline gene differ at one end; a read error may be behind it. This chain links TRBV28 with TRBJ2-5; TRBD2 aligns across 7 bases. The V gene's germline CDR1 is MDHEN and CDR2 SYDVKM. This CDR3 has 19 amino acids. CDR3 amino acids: CANSFGFFRASGNQETQYF. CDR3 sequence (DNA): TGTGCCAACAGTTTTGGGTTTTTCCGGGCTAGCGGCAACCAAGAGACCCAGTACTTC.

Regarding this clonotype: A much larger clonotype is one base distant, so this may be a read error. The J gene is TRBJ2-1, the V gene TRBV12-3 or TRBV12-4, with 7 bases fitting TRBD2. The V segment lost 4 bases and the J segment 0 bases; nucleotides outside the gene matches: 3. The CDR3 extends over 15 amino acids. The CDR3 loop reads CASSCGGGSYNEQFF. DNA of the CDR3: TGTGCCAGCAGTTGTGGGGGGGGCTCCTACAATGAGCAGTTCTTC.

The CDR3 spells CSARDKALSDGYTF. In nucleotides, the CDR3 is TGCAGTGCTAGAGATAAAGCTCTCTCCGATGGCTACACCTTC. The rearrangement joins TRBV20-1 to TRBJ1-2; D not resolved. The V gene lost 0 bases and the J gene lost 6 bases, with 14 bases spanning the gap. CDR3 size: 14 residues. CDR1 is DFQATT and CDR2 is SNEGSKA in the germline V gene (reference sequence).

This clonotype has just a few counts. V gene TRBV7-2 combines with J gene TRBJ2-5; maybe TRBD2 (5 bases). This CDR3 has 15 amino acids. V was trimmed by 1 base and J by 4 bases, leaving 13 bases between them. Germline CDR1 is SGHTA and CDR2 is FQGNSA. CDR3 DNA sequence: TGTGCCAGCAGCTTAGGGGGAGCCGGACGAGAGACCCAGTACTTC. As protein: CASSLGGAGRETQYF.

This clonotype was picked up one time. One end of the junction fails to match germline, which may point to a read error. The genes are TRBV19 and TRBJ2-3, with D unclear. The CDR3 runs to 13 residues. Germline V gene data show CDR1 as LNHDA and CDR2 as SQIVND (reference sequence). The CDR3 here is CASKPRSTDMQYF. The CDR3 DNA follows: TGTGCCAGTAAGCCTCGGAGCACAGATATGCAGTATTTT.

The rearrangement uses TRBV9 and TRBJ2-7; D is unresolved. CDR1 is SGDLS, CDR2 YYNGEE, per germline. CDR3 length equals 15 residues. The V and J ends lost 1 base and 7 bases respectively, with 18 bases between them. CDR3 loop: CASSVQVDLGEEQYF. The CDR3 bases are TGTGCCAGCAGCGTACAGGTCGACCTCGGAGAAGAGCAGTACTTC. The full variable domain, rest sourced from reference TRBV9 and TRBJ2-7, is DSGVTQTPKHLITATGQRVTLRCSPRSGDLSVYWYQQSLDQGLQFLIQYYNGEERAKGNILERFSAQQFPDLHSELNLSSLELGDSALYFCASSVQVDLGEEQYFGPGTRLTVT.

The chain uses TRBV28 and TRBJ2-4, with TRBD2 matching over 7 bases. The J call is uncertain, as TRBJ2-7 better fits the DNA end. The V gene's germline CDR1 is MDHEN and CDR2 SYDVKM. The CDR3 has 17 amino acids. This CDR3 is CASSGPLGAGLTYEQYF. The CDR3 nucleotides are TGTGCCAGCAGTGGTCCCCTTGGAGCGGGGTTGACCTACGAGCAGTACTTC.

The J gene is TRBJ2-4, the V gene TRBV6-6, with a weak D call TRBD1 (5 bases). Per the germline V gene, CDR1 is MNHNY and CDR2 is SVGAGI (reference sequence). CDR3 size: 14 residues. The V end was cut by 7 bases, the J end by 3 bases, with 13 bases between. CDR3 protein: CASNDQGNKNIQYF. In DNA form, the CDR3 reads TGTGCCAGCAACGACCAGGGTAACAAAAACATTCAGTACTTC.

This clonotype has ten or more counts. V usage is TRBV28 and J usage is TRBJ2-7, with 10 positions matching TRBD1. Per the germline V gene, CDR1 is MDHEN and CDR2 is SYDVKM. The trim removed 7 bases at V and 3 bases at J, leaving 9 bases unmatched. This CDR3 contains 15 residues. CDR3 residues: CASTSGTGAYYEQYF. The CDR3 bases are TGTGCCAGCACCTCCGGGACAGGGGCATACTACGAGCAGTACTTC.